This T cell receptor beta chain came from a study of long-term antiretroviral therapy in people with HIV. Researchers report immunoSEQ v3.0 was run at survey level. Sequenced by immunoSEQ multiplex PCR; TCRdb stores in-frame clones only, minus some. The sample lists about 10,000 clones, 75% to 90% seen once, with roughly a sixth in the top ten. All donors provided no fewer than one pre-ART and no fewer than two post-ART PBMC samples. The starting material was unsorted PBMCs, obtained 0.7 years after starting antiretroviral therapy. This receptor was identified in a man aged 40-49 years with HIV.

This CDR3 is CSATFSSYEQYF. The CDR3 DNA reads TGCAGCGCTACGTTTAGCTCCTACGAGCAGTACTTC. The J gene is TRBJ2-7, the V gene TRBV29-1, with D hard to call. Germline CDR1 reads SQVTM; CDR2 reads ANQGSEA. The CDR3 has 12 amino acids. Trimming shortened V by 7 bases and J by 0 bases, and 10 bases separated the two germline ends.